This T cell receptor beta chain was identified during a study of metastatic and nonmetastatic thyroid tumors (dated by TCRdb to 2018 to 2020). Notes on the research overall: Repertoires were compared across peripheral blood and tumor or nodule tissue samples from malignant and benign thyroid patients.

The full study reports these points: In both blood and tumor samples, TCR beta diversity was reported to be significantly higher in malignant tumors than in benign nodules.

Counted from cysteine to phenylalanine, this CDR3 has 19 amino acids. Only the CDR3 part of the read is kept: 57 bases, read in frame from the first base. The germline V gene sets CDR1 to MNHEY and CDR2 to SVGEGT. Compared with germline, V lacks 5 bases and J lacks 0 bases; bases without a gene match: 19. No patient had received any treatment before thyroid surgery. Using T-cell receptor beta sequencing, the study looked back at clinical samples from patients collected from the early 2010s to the late 2010s. The library came from PCR. Sequenced on an Illumina HiSeq 4000. High-throughput sequencing was used to profile the TCR beta-chain CDR3 region of each patient. The original methods were these. A classifier to discriminate distant-metastatic papillary thyroid cancer patients was built from CDR3 differences across clinicopathological groups. The Shannon index was used to assess repertoire diversity, and the Morisita-Horn index was used to assess tumor-blood repertoire similarity. TCRdb reprocessing: public reads trimmed at Q25 with fastp, clones called with MiXCR, in-frame beta chains kept. The V and J calls come from TCRdb's annotation, not from the publication. This sample lists some 17,000 clones; 30% to 35% were detected once. Together, the top ten hold approximately 17% of the sample.

A remark on this clone: The specificity of this receptor is unknown. Per-base quality was not reported, and no clone a single base away is much larger than it.

The clonotype originates from a female donor with papillary thyroid cancer or a benign thyroid nodule (not recorded which). Some clones in this sample may be carry-over from other donors' samples. Recombination linked TRBV6-2 or TRBV6-3 to TRBJ2-7; 7 bases in the junction line up with TRBD1. The sequencing sample was made of tumor tissue. The CDR3 sequence is CASSRRRGLGTPSSYEQYF. The nucleotide sequence is TGTGCCAGCAGTAGGCGTAGGGGGCTAGGTACCCCAAGCTCCTACGAGCAGTACTTC.